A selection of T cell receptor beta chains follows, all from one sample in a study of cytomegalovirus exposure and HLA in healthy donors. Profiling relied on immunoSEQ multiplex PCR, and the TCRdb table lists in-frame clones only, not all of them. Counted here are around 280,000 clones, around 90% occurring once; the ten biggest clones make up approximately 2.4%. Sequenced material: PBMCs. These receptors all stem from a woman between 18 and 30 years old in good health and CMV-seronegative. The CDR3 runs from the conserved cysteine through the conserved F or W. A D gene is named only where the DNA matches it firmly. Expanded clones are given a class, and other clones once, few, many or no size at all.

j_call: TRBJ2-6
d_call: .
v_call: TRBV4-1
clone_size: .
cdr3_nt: TGCGCCAGCAGCCAAGCGGTTCCTAGAGCTGGGGCCAACGTCCTGACTTTC
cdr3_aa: CASSQAVPRAGANVLTF

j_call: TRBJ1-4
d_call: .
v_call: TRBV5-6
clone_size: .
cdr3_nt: TGTGCCAGCAGCTTGCTAGCTACAGGGGAAAAACTGTTTTTT
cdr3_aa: CASSLLATGEKLFF

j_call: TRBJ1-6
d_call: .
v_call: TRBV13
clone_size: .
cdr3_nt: TGTGCCAGCAGCTTGGGTCAGGGTACACCCCTCCACTTT
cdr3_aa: CASSLGQGTPLHF

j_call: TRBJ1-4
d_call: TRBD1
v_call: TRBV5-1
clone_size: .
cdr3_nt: TGCGCCAGCAGCAAAAAGGACAGGGGTTTTGGTGTTGAAAAACTGTTTTTT
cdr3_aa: CASSKKDRGFGVEKLFF

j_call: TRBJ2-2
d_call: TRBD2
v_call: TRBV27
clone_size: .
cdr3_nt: TGTGCCAGCAGTTTAACTAGCGGGTCGTTCACCGGGGAGCTGTTTTTT
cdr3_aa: CASSLTSGSFTGELFF

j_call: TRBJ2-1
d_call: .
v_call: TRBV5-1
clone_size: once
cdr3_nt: TGCGCCAGCAGCTTGGGATGGGGGCTTACCTCCTACAATGAGCAGTTCTTC
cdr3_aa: CASSLGWGLTSYNEQFF

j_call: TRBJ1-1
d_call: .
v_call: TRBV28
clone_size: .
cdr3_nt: TGTGCCAGCAGTTCCGCTGTTCAGGGAAGGGGCACTGAAGCTTTCTTT
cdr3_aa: CASSSAVQGRGTEAFF

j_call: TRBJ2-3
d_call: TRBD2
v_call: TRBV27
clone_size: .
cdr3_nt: TGTGCCAGCAGCTCCGGGGGGACTAGCGGGGACACAGATACGCAGTATTTT
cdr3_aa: CASSSGGTSGDTDTQYF

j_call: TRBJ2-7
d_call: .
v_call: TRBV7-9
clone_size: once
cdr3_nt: TGTGCCAGCAGCTCACTCCGCGGTTACGAGCAGTACTTC
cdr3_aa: CASSSLRGYEQYF

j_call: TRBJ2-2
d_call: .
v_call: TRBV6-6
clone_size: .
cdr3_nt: TGTGCCAGCCAAGGGACACCGTCAACCGGGGAGCTGTTTTTT
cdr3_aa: CASQGTPSTGELFF

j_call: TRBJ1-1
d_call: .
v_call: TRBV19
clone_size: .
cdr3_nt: TGTGCCAGTAGGTCCGAGGGGGGGAGCACTGAAGCTTTCTTT
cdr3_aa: CASRSEGGSTEAFF

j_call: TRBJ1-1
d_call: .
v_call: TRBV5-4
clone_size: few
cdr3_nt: TGTGCCAGCAGCTTGGCAGGGGCGAATACTGAAGCTTTCTTT
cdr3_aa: CASSLAGANTEAFF

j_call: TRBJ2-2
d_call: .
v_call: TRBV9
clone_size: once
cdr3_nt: TGTGCCAGCAGCGTAGGGGGACAAGTATTCACCGGGGAGCTGTTTTTT
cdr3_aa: CASSVGGQVFTGELFF

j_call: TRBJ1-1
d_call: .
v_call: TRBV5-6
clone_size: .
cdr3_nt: TGTGCCAGCAGCTTGGAGCCGGGTCAGGCTTTCTTT
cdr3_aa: CASSLEPGQAFF

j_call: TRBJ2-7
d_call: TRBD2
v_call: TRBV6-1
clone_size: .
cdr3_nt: TGTGCCAGCAGGGCAGGGAGGGGAAAATCGGACGAGCAGTACTTC
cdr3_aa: CASRAGRGKSDEQYF

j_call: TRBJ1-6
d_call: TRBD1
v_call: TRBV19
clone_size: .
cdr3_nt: TGTGCCAGTAGTATAGACGCAACAGGGGTGTATAATTCACCCCTCCACTTT
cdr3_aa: CASSIDATGVYNSPLHF

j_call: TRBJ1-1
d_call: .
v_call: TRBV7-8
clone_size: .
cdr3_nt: TGTGCCAGCAGCTTAGGTCGGTTCCGGAACACTGAAGCTTTCTTT
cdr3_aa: CASSLGRFRNTEAFF

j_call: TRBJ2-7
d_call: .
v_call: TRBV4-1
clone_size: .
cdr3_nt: TGCGCCAGCAGCCAAGATCGAGGCTTAACCTACGAGCAGTACTTC
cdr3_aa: CASSQDRGLTYEQYF

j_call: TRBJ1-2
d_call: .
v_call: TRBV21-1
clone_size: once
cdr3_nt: TGTGCCAGCAGCAATTTCTGGGGCGCGAAGGGCTACACCTTC
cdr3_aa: CASSNFWGAKGYTF

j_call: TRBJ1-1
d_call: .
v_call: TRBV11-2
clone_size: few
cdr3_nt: TGTGCCAGCAGCGACCCCCCTAAGACAGGGAACACTGAAGCTTTCTTT
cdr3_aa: CASSDPPKTGNTEAFF

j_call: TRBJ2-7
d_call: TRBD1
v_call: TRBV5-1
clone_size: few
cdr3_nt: TGCGCCAGCAGCAGCTCGACAGGGGGTTATGAGCAGTACTTC
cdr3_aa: CASSSSTGGYEQYF

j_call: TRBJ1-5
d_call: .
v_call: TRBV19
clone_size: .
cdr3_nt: TGTGCCAGTAGTATAGATCAGGGCAATCAGCCCCAGCATTTT
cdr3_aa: CASSIDQGNQPQHF

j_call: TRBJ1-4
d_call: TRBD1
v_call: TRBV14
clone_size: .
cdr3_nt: TGTGCCAGCAGCCGGGACAGAGCTAATGAAAAACTGTTTTTT
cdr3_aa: CASSRDRANEKLFF

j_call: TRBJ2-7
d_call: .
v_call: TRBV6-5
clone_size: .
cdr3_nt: TGTGCCAGCAGGACCGGACGGACTTACGAGCAGTACTTC
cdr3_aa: CASRTGRTYEQYF

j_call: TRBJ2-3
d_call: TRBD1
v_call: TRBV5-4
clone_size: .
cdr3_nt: TGTGCCAGCAGCTCGGGACAGGGGCACACAGATACGCAGTATTTT
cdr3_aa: CASSSGQGHTDTQYF

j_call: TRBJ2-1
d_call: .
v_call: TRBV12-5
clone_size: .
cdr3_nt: TGTGCTAGTGGTTCACACTTTAACCCCTATCAAGCGGGCAATGAGCAGTTCTTC
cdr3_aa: CASGSHFNPYQAGNEQFF

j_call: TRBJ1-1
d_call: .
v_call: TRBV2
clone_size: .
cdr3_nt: TGTGCCAGCATTCTGGGCTCGTGGGCTTTCTTT
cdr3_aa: CASILGSWAFF

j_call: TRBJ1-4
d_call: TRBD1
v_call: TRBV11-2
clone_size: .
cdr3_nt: TGTGCCAGCAGCTTAGGTAGGCAGGGGGATGAAAAACTGTTTTTT
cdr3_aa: CASSLGRQGDEKLFF

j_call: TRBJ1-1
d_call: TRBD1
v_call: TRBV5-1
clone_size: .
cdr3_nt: TGCGCCAGCAGCAGCGGGACAGGGGGCAATGAAGCTTTCTTT
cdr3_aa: CASSSGTGGNEAFF

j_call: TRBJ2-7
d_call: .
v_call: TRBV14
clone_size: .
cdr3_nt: TGTGCCAGCAGCCCCGGACAGCCTCCCTACGAGCAGTACTTC
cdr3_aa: CASSPGQPPYEQYF

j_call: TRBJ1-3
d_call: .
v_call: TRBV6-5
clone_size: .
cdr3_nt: TGTGCCAGCAGCAGGACAACCGGAAACACCATATATTTT
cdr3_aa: CASSRTTGNTIYF